These 24 T cell receptor beta chains came from one sample sequenced in a study of blood T cell repertoires in COVID-19. Libraries were prepared by immunoSEQ multiplex PCR; TCRdb keeps only in-frame clonotypes and omits some of them. Here the sample spans around 69,000 clones, 75% to 85% being singletons. The sample comprised peripheral blood. Every receptor here comes from a woman in her seventies with acute or convalescent COVID-19.

V gene TRBV9 combines with J gene TRBJ1-3; D uncertain. V was shortened by 8 bases and J by 0 bases, with 12 bases between the two germline ends. In germline, CDR1 is SGDLS, CDR2 YYNGEE. The CDR3 covers 14 residues. The CDR3 DNA sequence: TGTGCCAGTTCACGGGGATCCTCTGGAAACACCATATATTTT. Translated, it gives CASSRGSSGNTIYF.

The chain recombines TRBV30 with TRBJ2-7, with D possibly being TRBD1 (6 bases). This CDR3 comprises 13 residues. The V and J ends lost 3 bases and 3 bases respectively, with 12 bases between them. Per the germline V gene, CDR1 is GTSNPN and CDR2 is SVGIG (reference sequence). The CDR3 DNA is TGTGCCTGGAGCTCTACAGGGCACTACGAGCAGTACTTC. Protein: CAWSSTGHYEQYF. Full variable domain (outside the CDR3, taken from reference TRBV30 and TRBJ2-7): SQTIHQWPATLVQPVGSPLSLECTVEGTSNPNLYWYRQAAGRGLQLLFYSVGIGQISSEVPQNLSASRPQDRQFILSSKKLLLSDSGFYLCAWSSTGHYEQYFGPGTRLTVT.

This clone has a single count. The chain has TRBV11-3 and TRBJ2-1; D is possibly TRBD2 (5 bases). This CDR3 comprises 14 residues. The germline gives CDR1 SGHNT, CDR2 YENEEA. Trimming took off 6 bases at V and 0 bases at J, with 9 bases between the two ends. DNA of the CDR3: TGTGCCAGCAGAGCAAGCGGCTCCTACAATGAGCAGTTCTTC. Translating it yields CASRASGSYNEQFF.

The rearrangement links TRBV7-8 to TRBJ2-7; D is possibly TRBD1 (5 bases). Trimming removed 2 bases at V and 2 bases at J, with 16 bases between. The V gene's germline CDR1 is SGHVS and CDR2 FQNEAQ. The CDR3 is made up of 16 amino acids. In DNA, the CDR3 is TGTGCCAGCAGCTTACCTCGACAGCTGGTGACCTACGAGCAGTACTTC. Amino acids: CASSLPRQLVTYEQYF.

This rearrangement joins TRBV29-1 to TRBJ2-7, with D perhaps TRBD1 (5 bases). CDR1 and CDR2 (germline): SQVTM, ANQGSEA. This CDR3 comprises 14 residues. V dropped 2 bases and J dropped 6 bases, with 17 bases sitting between them. This CDR3 reads CSVEHQGRSVEQYF. The CDR3 region has the DNA TGCAGCGTTGAACACCAGGGTCGCAGCGTCGAGCAGTACTTC.

CDR3 DNA: TGTGCCAGCAGCTTAGGGACAGTGTACCAAGAGACCCAGTACTTC. Its translation is CASSLGTVYQETQYF. The chain has TRBV7-7 and TRBJ2-5; D possibly corresponds to TRBD1 (6 bases). This CDR3 has 15 amino acids. Trimming removed 1 base at V and 0 bases at J, with 9 bases between. CDR1 SSHAT and CDR2 FNYEAQ come from the germline V gene (reference sequence).

The V call is TRBV28, the J call TRBJ1-2, with D uncertain. From germline, CDR1 is MDHEN and CDR2 SYDVKM. V lost 3 bases, J lost 2 bases, and 13 bases lay in between. The CDR3 has 15 amino acids. The DNA for the CDR3 is TGTGCCAGCAGTTTCGCCGGGGTATCGAACTATGGCTACACCTTC. Protein product: CASSFAGVSNYGYTF.

This clone has more than one count but fewer than ten. Here the CDR3 DNA reads TGTGCCAGCAGCTTAGGGACAGGGAACGGAAACACCATATATTTT. Translated: CASSLGTGNGNTIYF. J is TRBJ1-3 and V is TRBV7-9; 8 bases are shared with TRBD1. With V trimmed by 1 base and J by 4 bases, 3 bases remained unmatched. Germline assignment: CDR1 SEHNR and CDR2 FQNEAQ (reference sequence). The CDR3 extends over 15 amino acids.

This chain connects TRBV6-6 to TRBJ2-1; 10 bases are shared with TRBD1. This CDR3 is 15 amino acids long. Germline V CDR1 and CDR2: MNHNY, SVGAGI (reference sequence). V lost 2 bases and J lost 7; bases outside the gene matches: 5. The chain's CDR3 is CASSYEGQGINEQFF. The CDR3 nucleotides are TGTGCCAGCAGTTACGAGGGACAGGGGATAAATGAGCAGTTCTTC.

The chain links TRBV19 to TRBJ1-5, with a weak D call TRBD1 (6 bases). Trimming removed 4 bases at V and 6 bases at J, with 13 bases between. This CDR3 region has 14 residues. Germline V gene lookup returns CDR1 LNHDA and CDR2 SQIVND (reference sequence). Written as DNA, the CDR3 is TGTGCCAGTAGTAAGCAAGGGGGTCTTCAGCCCCAGCATTTT. Translation: CASSKQGGLQPQHF.

The chain links TRBV11-3 to TRBJ2-1, with D uncertain. Trimming removed 5 bases at V and 9 bases at J, with 14 bases between. This CDR3 comprises 13 residues. The V gene's germline CDR1 is SGHNT and CDR2 YENEEA. The CDR3 loop is CASSPRNFGEQFF. The CDR3 DNA is TGTGCCAGCAGCCCGCGAAATTTTGGTGAGCAGTTCTTC.

The J gene is TRBJ2-7, the V gene TRBV28; TRBD2 might be the D (6 bases). The CDR3 covers 12 residues. Trimming left V 7 bases short and J 3 bases short, with 10 bases between. Per the germline V gene, CDR1 is MDHEN and CDR2 is SYDVKM. The CDR3 DNA reads as TGTGCCAGCACAGTGCGGGGCTACGAGCAGTACTTC. Protein product: CASTVRGYEQYF.

The chain uses TRBV5-1 and TRBJ2-3; no definite D call. The CDR3 spans 16 residues. Trimming left V 4 bases short and J 0 bases short, with 15 bases between. Looked up from germline, CDR1 is SGHRS and CDR2 is YFSETQ. In DNA, the CDR3 is TGCGCCAGCAGCCCCGTGGTCTACTCTAGCACAGATACGCAGTATTTT. Residues: CASSPVVYSSTDTQYF.

The chain is built from TRBV27 and TRBJ1-3, with D uncertain. Trimming took off 5 bases at V and 0 bases at J, with 14 bases between the two ends. CDR1 is MNHEY and CDR2 is SMNVEV in the germline V gene (reference sequence). The CDR3 sequence is 16 residues long. The CDR3 DNA follows: TGTGCCAGCAGTCTCGGCGGAGGGCGCTCTGGAAACACCATATATTTT. Its protein product is CASSLGGGRSGNTIYF.

The chain is built from TRBV11-3 and TRBJ2-5; D perhaps matches TRBD2 (7 bases). This CDR3 is 16 amino acids long. Trimming shortened V by 5 bases and J by 5 bases, and 21 bases separated the two germline ends. The V gene's germline CDR1 is SGHNT and CDR2 YENEEA. The CDR3 spells CASSNGGGGKQETQYF. The CDR3 DNA follows: TGTGCCAGCAGCAACGGGGGAGGGGGTAAACAGGAGACCCAGTACTTC.

The rearrangement joins TRBV5-3 to TRBJ1-1; D unresolved. TRBV5-3 falls under the ORF class, with uncertain function. Trimming took off 2 bases at V and 0 bases at J, with 26 bases between the two ends. The CDR3 spans 20 residues. The CDR3, as DNA: TGTGCCAGAAGCTTTTCGGACCTCGGGAGCAGGACTCCCATGAACACTGAAGCTTTCTTT. It yields the protein CARSFSDLGSRTPMNTEAFF.

The gene calls are TRBV5-4 and TRBJ2-7, with TRBD2 matching 13 bases. Germline-derived CDR1 and CDR2 are SGHNT and YYREEE (reference sequence). The CDR3 spans 18 residues. V shed 0 bases, J shed 0 bases, and the junction held 6 bases outside the gene matches. This CDR3 reads CASSLGLAGGLTSYEQYF. The CDR3 DNA reads TGTGCCAGCAGCTTGGGACTAGCGGGAGGACTCACCTCCTACGAGCAGTACTTC. Using reference TRBV5-4 and TRBJ2-7 for the parts outside the CDR3, the full variable domain is ETGVTQSPTHLIKTRGQQVTLRCSSQSGHNTVSWYQQALGQGPQFIFQYYREEENGRGNFPPRFSGLQFPNYSSELNVNALELDDSALYLCASSLGLAGGLTSYEQYFGPGTRLTVT.

This clone was seen a handful of times. The chain employs TRBV6-1 and TRBJ1-2; tentative D call: TRBD1 (6 bases). Between the trimmed V and J ends, which lost 2 bases and 1 base, there was a span of 14 bases. CDR1 is MNHNS and CDR2 is SASEGT in the germline V gene. The CDR3 is 16 amino acids. The CDR3 bases are TGTGCCAGCAGTGAAACTAGGCACAGGGTTAACTATGGCTACACCTTC. Translating it yields CASSETRHRVNYGYTF.

The chain links TRBV19 to TRBJ2-2, with TRBD1 matching 11 bases. The CDR3 length is 16 residues. Germline CDR1 reads LNHDA; CDR2 reads SQIVND (reference sequence). With V trimmed by 6 bases and J by 4 bases, 7 bases remained unmatched. CDR3 protein: CASRSDRGHSTGELFF. The CDR3 region has the DNA TGTGCCAGTAGATCGGACAGGGGGCATAGCACCGGGGAGCTGTTTTTT.

This clone appeared once. This chain joins TRBV12-3 or TRBV12-4 and TRBJ2-5, with a weak D call TRBD2 (5 bases). This CDR3 is 13 amino acids long. Trimming removed 8 bases from V and 4 bases from J, with 14 bases in between. This CDR3 reads CASGRSEGETQYF. The CDR3 DNA reads TGTGCCAGCGGCCGCAGCGAGGGAGAGACCCAGTACTTC.

V usage is TRBV9 and J usage is TRBJ2-4, with a possible D match to TRBD1 (6 bases). This CDR3 has 14 residues. The V gene's germline CDR1 is SGDLS and CDR2 YYNGEE. With 0 bases removed from V and 9 bases from J, the gap between germline ends came to 13 bases. The CDR3 DNA sequence: TGTGCCAGCAGCGTAGCTATCGAAGGGGGCATTCAGTACTTC. Encoded protein: CASSVAIEGGIQYF.

V gene TRBV29-1 combines with J gene TRBJ1-2; D is perhaps TRBD1 (5 bases). This CDR3 comprises 13 residues. The V gene lost 5 bases and the J gene lost 5 bases, with 15 bases spanning the gap. Germline V gives CDR1 SQVTM, CDR2 ANQGSEA. The CDR3 DNA reads TGCAGCGTTACGGGGGGAGGGGATTATGGCTACACCTTC. This codes for CSVTGGGDYGYTF.

The V gene is TRBV29-1, the J gene TRBJ2-1; TRBD2 matches 8 bases. V was pared by 4 bases and J by 3 bases, with 8 bases of the junction left unmatched. Germline values: CDR1 SQVTM, CDR2 ANQGSEA. The CDR3 covers 15 residues. CDR3 bases: TGCAGCGTTGGGGTGGGTCTAGCGGGCTACAATGAGCAGTTCTTC. Its translation: CSVGVGLAGYNEQFF.

The gene calls are TRBV5-6 and TRBJ2-4; 7 bases fit TRBD1. Germline CDR1 SGHDT, CDR2 YYEEEE. The CDR3 has 15 residues. The V and J ends lost 5 bases and 0 bases, in that order; junction bases with no gene match: 5. CDR3 region: CASRIQGLAKNIQYF. Here the CDR3 DNA reads TGTGCCAGCAGAATACAGGGGTTAGCCAAAAACATTCAGTACTTC.